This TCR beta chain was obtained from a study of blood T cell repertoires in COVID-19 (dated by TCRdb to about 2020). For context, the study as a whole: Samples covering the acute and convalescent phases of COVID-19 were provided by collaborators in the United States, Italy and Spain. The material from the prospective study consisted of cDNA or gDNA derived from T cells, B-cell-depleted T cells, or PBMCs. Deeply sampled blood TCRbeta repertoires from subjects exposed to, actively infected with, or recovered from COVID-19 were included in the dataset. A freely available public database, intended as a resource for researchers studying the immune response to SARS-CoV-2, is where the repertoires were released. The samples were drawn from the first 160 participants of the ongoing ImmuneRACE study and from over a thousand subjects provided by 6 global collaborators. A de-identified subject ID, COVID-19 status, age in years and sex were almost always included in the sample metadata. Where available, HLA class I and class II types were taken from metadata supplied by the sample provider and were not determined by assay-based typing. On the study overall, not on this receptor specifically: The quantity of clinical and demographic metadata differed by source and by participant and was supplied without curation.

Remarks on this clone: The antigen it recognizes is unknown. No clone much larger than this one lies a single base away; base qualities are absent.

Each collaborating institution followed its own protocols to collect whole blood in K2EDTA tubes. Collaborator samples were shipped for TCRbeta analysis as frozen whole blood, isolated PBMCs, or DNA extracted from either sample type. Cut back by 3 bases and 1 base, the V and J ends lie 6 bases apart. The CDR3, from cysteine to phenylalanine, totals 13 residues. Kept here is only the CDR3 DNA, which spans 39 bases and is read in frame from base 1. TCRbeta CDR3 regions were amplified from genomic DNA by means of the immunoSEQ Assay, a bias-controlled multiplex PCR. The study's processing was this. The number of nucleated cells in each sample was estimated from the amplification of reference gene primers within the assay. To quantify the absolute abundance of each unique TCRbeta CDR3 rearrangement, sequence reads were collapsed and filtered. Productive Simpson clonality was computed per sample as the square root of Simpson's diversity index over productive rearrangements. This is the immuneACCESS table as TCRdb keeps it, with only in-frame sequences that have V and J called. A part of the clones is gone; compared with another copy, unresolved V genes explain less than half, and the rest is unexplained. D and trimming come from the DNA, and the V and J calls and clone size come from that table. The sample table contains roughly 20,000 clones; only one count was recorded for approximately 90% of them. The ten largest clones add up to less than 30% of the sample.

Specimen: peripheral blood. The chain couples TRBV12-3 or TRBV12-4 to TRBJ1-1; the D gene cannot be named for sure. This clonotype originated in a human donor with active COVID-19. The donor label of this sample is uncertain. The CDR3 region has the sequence CASSFERNTEAFF. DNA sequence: TGTGCCAGCAGTTTTGAGAGGAACACTGAAGCTTTCTTT.